Sequencing of this T cell receptor beta chain was carried out in a study of blood T cells in healthy people across ages. Alongside a J-beta primer mix, a sample-barcoded 5' primer served in a second PCR lasting roughly 7 to 11 cycles. TCRdb re-called the 5' RACE reads with MiXCR, one entry per CDR3 protein. The data hold 1.5 million to 2 million distinct CDR3 sequences, with over 25% observed a single time. The V gene lost 3 bases and the J gene lost 8 bases, with 25 bases spanning the gap. CDR3 length: 17 amino acids. Germline CDR1 reads SGHTA; CDR2 reads FQGNSA. The chain carries TRBV7-2 and TRBJ1-2; TRBD1 might be the D (5 bases). The sample consisted of blood. The sequence was collected from a woman aged 25 to 45 in good health. CDR3 amino acids: CASSFPKAGRSSLGYTF. As DNA, the CDR3 is TGTGCCAGCAGCTTCCCAAAAGCGGGACGTTCCTCCCTAGGCTACACCTTC.